This is a list of T cell receptor beta chains from one sample in a study of cytomegalovirus exposure and HLA in healthy donors. Generated by immunoSEQ multiplex PCR, the TCRdb table keeps only in-frame clones and is missing some. The sample carries some 210,000 clones, approximately 80% recorded once. Sequences were obtained from PBMCs. The source of these receptors is a woman in her fifties or sixties in good health and CMV-seropositive. Each CDR3 is given with its conserved first and last residue. Each record gives: J gene, V gene, clone size, D gene, CDR3 protein, CDR3 DNA. The D gene is left open where the match is weak. The listing skips clone size in some rows; elsewhere it reads once, few, many or a size class.

TRBJ1-5 TRBV4-1 few TRBD1 CASSMVGGLSNQPQHF TGCGCCAGCAGCATGGTAGGGGGCCTTAGCAATCAGCCCCAGCATTTT
TRBJ1-2 TRBV2 NA NA CASLWILANYGYTF TGTGCCAGCTTGTGGATCCTAGCTAACTATGGCTACACCTTC
TRBJ1-2 TRBV7-9 NA TRBD1 CASSLDSGQGVSSNYGYTF TGTGCCAGCAGCTTAGACTCCGGACAGGGGGTTTCAAGTAACTATGGCTACACCTTC
TRBJ2-5 TRBV7-3 NA NA CASSLMAEETQYF TGTGCCAGCAGCTTAATGGCAGAAGAGACCCAGTACTTC
TRBJ2-4 TRBV25-1 NA TRBD2 CASSHGGGAKNIQYF TGTGCCAGCAGTCATGGGGGGGGAGCCAAAAACATTCAGTACTTC
TRBJ1-4 TRBV6-1 few NA CASNWAAGEKLFF TGTGCCAGCAATTGGGCTGCAGGCGAAAAACTGTTTTTT
TRBJ1-5 TRBV6-5 NA TRBD1 CASRARQGANQPQHF TGTGCCAGCAGGGCTAGACAGGGTGCCAATCAGCCCCAGCATTTT
TRBJ1-2 TRBV7-3 NA NA CASSRGDGGSYTF TGTGCCAGCAGCCGCGGGGACGGAGGTAGCTACACCTTC
TRBJ2-7 TRBV5-8 NA NA CASSWGGSGIPHYEQYF TGTGCCAGCAGCTGGGGTGGCTCAGGGATCCCTCACTACGAGCAGTACTTC
TRBJ1-2 TRBV6-5 NA NA CASSDRELWNGYTF TGTGCCAGCAGTGACCGGGAATTATGGAATGGCTACACCTTC
TRBJ2-5 TRBV6-5 NA TRBD2 CASSSGLAQETQYF TGTGCCAGCAGTTCTGGACTAGCCCAAGAGACCCAGTACTTC
TRBJ2-1 TRBV5-1 NA TRBD2 CASSKDPGLVDEQFF TGCGCCAGCAGCAAAGACCCGGGACTAGTGGATGAGCAGTTCTTC
TRBJ2-7 TRBV27 NA NA CASSFSGMYEQYF TGTGCCAGCAGTTTCTCAGGGATGTACGAGCAGTACTTC
TRBJ1-5 TRBV5-1 NA NA CASRLDSFNQPQHF TGCGCCAGCAGACTTGACAGCTTCAATCAGCCCCAGCATTTT
TRBJ1-2 TRBV29-1 many NA CSVAGLRDGYTF TGCAGCGTTGCTGGGTTGAGGGATGGCTACACCTTC
TRBJ2-3 TRBV7-2 once TRBD1 CASSMTGGDTQYF TGTGCCAGCAGCATGACAGGGGGAGATACGCAGTATTTT
TRBJ1-3 TRBV10-1 NA NA CAATGQRFSGNTIYF TGCGCCGCGACAGGACAGCGGTTCTCTGGAAACACCATATATTTT
TRBJ2-7 TRBV28 NA TRBD1 CASSHRTGGVVF TGTGCCAGCAGTCATAGGACAGGGGGCGTCGTCTTC